This is a list of T cell receptor beta chains from one sample in a study of post-analysis software for immune sequencing data. TCRdb processed the PCR reads anew with MiXCR; each CDR3 protein has one entry. In the table there are 150,000 to 200,000 distinct CDR3 sequences, 35% to 40% of which are singletons. Sequences were derived from blood, sampled after autologous hematopoietic stem cell transplantation. The receptors come from a girl aged 5-17 years with multiple sclerosis. Both conserved end residues are part of each CDR3. D genes are given only for firm matches. For some rows the clone size is stated as once, few or many, or as a class when expanded; others skip it.

d_call	clone_size	v_call	j_call	cdr3_nt	cdr3_aa
.	.	TRBV3-1	TRBJ2-1	TGTGCCAGCTGCCAAAGGGGAAACAATGAGCAGTTCTTC	CASCQRGNNEQFF
.	.	TRBV28	TRBJ2-7	TGTGCCAGCAGTTCTTTAATGTACGAGCAGTACTTC	CASSSLMYEQYF
TRBD1	few	TRBV24-1	TRBJ2-3	TGTGCCACCAGTGACCCTTTATCCGGACAGGGGGAGACAGATACGCAGTATTTT	CATSDPLSGQGETDTQYF
.	.	TRBV28	TRBJ1-5	TGTGCCAGCAGTTCCAACCCCAAACATAGCAATCAGCCCCAGCATTTT	CASSSNPKHSNQPQHF
.	few	TRBV10-2	TRBJ2-1	TGCGCCAGCAGTGAGATGGTTAGTATCAATGAGCAGTTCTTC	CASSEMVSINEQFF
TRBD1	.	TRBV19	TRBJ1-2	TGTGCCAGTAGTATGTCGACAGGGGGCGAGGGCTATGGCTACACCTTC	CASSMSTGGEGYGYTF
.	.	TRBV27	TRBJ1-1	TGTGCCAGCAAGATAGGACGGGGTTATATGAACACTGAAGCTTTCTTT	CASKIGRGYMNTEAFF
TRBD2	.	TRBV7-2	TRBJ2-1	TGTGCCAGCAGCATTACTAGCGGGAGGGGGTTCTTC	CASSITSGRGFF
TRBD1	.	TRBV29-1	TRBJ2-1	TGCAGCGGGGTGGGGACAGGGGTCCAACAGTTCTTC	CSGVGTGVQQFF
TRBD1	few	TRBV6-6	TRBJ1-5	TGTGCCAGCAGTCGTCCCGGGACAGGGTTTGGCGTTCAGCCCCAGCATTTT	CASSRPGTGFGVQPQHF
.	many	TRBV28	TRBJ2-7	TGTGCCAGCAGTTTAGCAGGGGTGGGACGAGAGCAGTACTTC	CASSLAGVGREQYF
.	.	TRBV11-3	TRBJ2-7	TGTGCCAGCAGCTTCGGATCTCAGGGCGAGCAGTACTTC	CASSFGSQGEQYF
.	.	TRBV5-1	TRBJ1-1	TGCGCCAGCAGCTTGGTAAGGTCTGTCCGGGGCACTGAAGCTTTCTTT	CASSLVRSVRGTEAFF
TRBD2	few	TRBV10-3	TRBJ2-4	TGTGCCATCAGTCCCGGACTAGCGTCCGGAAACATTCAGTACTTC	CAISPGLASGNIQYF
.	few	TRBV27	TRBJ1-2	TGTGCCAGCACGGGGGTGAGTGGCTACACCTTC	CASTGVSGYTF
TRBD1	.	TRBV28	TRBJ2-7	TGTGCCAGCAGTCCGACAGGGGGCCCGTACGAGCAGTACTTC	CASSPTGGPYEQYF
TRBD1	.	TRBV29-1	TRBJ2-5	TGCAGCGTAGCCGGGACAGGGGGTACCGTGGAGCAGTACTTC	CSVAGTGGTVEQYF
.	few	TRBV7-2	TRBJ2-5	TGTGCCAGCAGCTTAGTGGTGTCGACCCAGTACTTC	CASSLVVSTQYF
TRBD2	.	TRBV24-1	TRBJ2-3	TGTGCCACCAGTGAGCAGCGGGGGATCACAGATACGCAGTATTTT	CATSEQRGITDTQYF
.	few	TRBV6-5	TRBJ1-1	TGTGCCAGCAGTTACAACGTGATAAAGGGGGTCACTGAAGCTTTCTTT	CASSYNVIKGVTEAFF
.	once	TRBV20-1	TRBJ2-1	TGCAGTGTTAGCCCCCCAGTTCGGGGATACAATGAGCAGTTCTTC	CSVSPPVRGYNEQFF
TRBD1	few	TRBV4-1	TRBJ2-7	TGCGCCAGCAGTTTTACCGGGACAGGGCCCTACGAGCAGTACTTC	CASSFTGTGPYEQYF
.	.	TRBV29-1	TRBJ2-1	TGCAGCAACGGAGACAGAAACAATGAGCAGTTCTTC	CSNGDRNNEQFF
TRBD2	.	TRBV6-6	TRBJ2-1	TGTGCCAGCACCCACCCCGGGAGGCCCTACTACAATGAGCAGTTCTTC	CASTHPGRPYYNEQFF
.	.	TRBV29-1	TRBJ2-3	TGCAGCGTGGTGGAGCAGGGCACAGATACGCAGTATTTT	CSVVEQGTDTQYF
.	few	TRBV7-9	TRBJ2-3	TGTGCCAGCATTCCTGGGGGGGCCCTTACAGATACGCAGTATTTT	CASIPGGALTDTQYF
.	.	TRBV15	TRBJ1-5	TGTGCCACCAGCAGGGGGGTCGCACAGCCCCAGCATTTT	CATSRGVAQPQHF
.	many	TRBV5-6	TRBJ2-6	TGTGCCAGCAGCGACAGGCAGGCAGGGGCCAACGTCCTGACTTTC	CASSDRQAGANVLTF
.	many	TRBV7-2	TRBJ1-2	TGTGCCAGCAGCTTAGGTGGCTATGGCTACACCTTC	CASSLGGYGYTF
.	.	TRBV7-6	TRBJ2-7	TGTGCCAGCAGCTTAGCGGTCGACCGCGGGGCCTCCTACGAGCAGTACTTC	CASSLAVDRGASYEQYF
TRBD2	.	TRBV6-2/TRBV6-3	TRBJ2-7	TGTGCCAGCAGAAACCTCCCTGGACTAGCGGGAGTATTTGGCTACGAGCAGTACTTC	CASRNLPGLAGVFGYEQYF
TRBD1	.	TRBV29-1	TRBJ1-1	TGCAGCGTGACAGGGGGACACACTGAAGCTTTCTTT	CSVTGGHTEAFF
.	.	TRBV7-2	TRBJ1-2	TGTGCCAGCAGCTTAGCCAGGGCCTATGGCTACACCTTC	CASSLARAYGYTF
.	.	TRBV7-2	TRBJ2-7	TGTGCCAGCAGCCGGTTTCCCCTTACGGACGGGTACGAGCAGTACTTC	CASSRFPLTDGYEQYF
.	.	TRBV24-1	TRBJ2-5	TGTGCCACCAGTGATTCAGGGCGGGGAGAGACCCAGTACTTC	CATSDSGRGETQYF
TRBD1	.	TRBV12-3/TRBV12-4	TRBJ2-3	TGTGCCAGCAGTTGGGTGACTGACAGGGTGGAGTCAGATACGCAGTATTTT	CASSWVTDRVESDTQYF
.	.	TRBV20-1	TRBJ1-2	TGCAGTGCTATGGGGACGCACTATAACTATGGCTACACCTTC	CSAMGTHYNYGYTF
.	.	TRBV27	TRBJ1-2	TGTGCCAGCACCTCGGTGGGGGGAAAAGGCTATGGCTACACCTTC	CASTSVGGKGYGYTF